These T cell receptor beta chains were read from a single sample in a study of molecular identifiers for immune sequencing clone quantification. From the PCR reads, TCRdb called clonotypes with MiXCR, one entry per CDR3 protein. The data show approximately 680,000 distinct CDR3 sequences, about 25% seen once. Sample: naive CD8+ T cells from blood, with Jurkat cell RNA spiked in. These receptors were taken from a human donor in good health. Some libraries in this study had Jurkat cell RNA spiked in. Both conserved end residues are part of each CDR3. Fields, in order: J gene, clone size, D gene, V gene, CDR3 protein, CDR3 DNA. D genes are given only for firm matches. The size of a clone is reported for some rows only, either as once, few or many, or as a class for expanded clones.

TRBJ1-1 few TRBD1 TRBV6-5 CASSYLDRGNTEAFF TGTGCCAGCAGTTACCTGGACAGGGGAAACACTGAAGCTTTCTTT
TRBJ2-2 few TRBD2 TRBV20-1 CSARDLAGVTGELFF TGCAGTGCTAGAGATCTAGCGGGGGTCACCGGGGAGCTGTTTTTT
TRBJ2-1 . . TRBV7-2 CASSSSGGQEQFF TGTGCCAGCAGCTCCTCCGGCGGGCAGGAGCAGTTCTTC
TRBJ2-3 . TRBD2 TRBV7-3 CASSFGLAGGISTDTQYF TGTGCCAGCAGCTTCGGACTAGCGGGAGGGATTAGCACAGATACGCAGTATTTT
TRBJ2-7 few . TRBV5-5 CASSTTVEQYF TGTGCCAGCAGCACTACGGTGGAGCAGTACTTC
TRBJ2-1 few TRBD2 TRBV7-9 CASSLVTAGLYNEQFF TGTGCCAGCAGCTTAGTAACAGCGGGGCTGTACAATGAGCAGTTCTTC
TRBJ1-1 many . TRBV19 CASSISGNTEAFF TGTGCCAGCAGCATCAGCGGGAACACTGAAGCTTTCTTT
TRBJ1-1 . . TRBV27 CASSLRGWGTEAFF TGTGCCAGCAGCCTCCGGGGTTGGGGCACTGAAGCTTTCTTT
TRBJ2-2 . . TRBV7-9 CASSSPKTVTGELLF TGTGCCAGCAGCTCCCCGAAGACAGTCACCGGGGAGCTGCTTTTT
TRBJ2-2 many . TRBV6-1 CASSEGSGLGPGELFF TGTGCCAGCAGTGAAGGTTCAGGGCTAGGTCCCGGGGAGCTGTTTTTT
TRBJ1-1 many . TRBV6-5 CASSYRQADTEAFF TGTGCCAGCAGTTACAGACAGGCGGACACTGAAGCTTTCTTT
TRBJ2-4 many TRBD2 TRBV14 CASSQDATSGDGIAKNIQYF TGTGCCAGCAGCCAAGACGCGACTAGCGGGGATGGTATAGCCAAAAACATTCAGTACTTC
TRBJ1-3 . . TRBV6-5 CATIDLGLGNTIYF TGTGCCACCATTGATTTGGGTCTTGGAAACACCATATATTTT
TRBJ1-6 . . TRBV7-8 CASSKSPSSPSRLHF TGTGCCAGCAGCAAGAGCCCGTCCAGTCCTTCACGCCTCCACTTT
TRBJ2-1 few . TRBV7-9 CASGSVYNEQFF TGTGCCAGCGGGAGTGTCTACAATGAGCAGTTCTTC
TRBJ1-5 few . TRBV30 CAWSVGTGSSNQPQHF TGTGCCTGGAGTGTAGGGACCGGGAGTAGCAATCAGCCCCAGCATTTT
TRBJ1-2 many TRBD1 TRBV4-3 CASSPNQGQAYGYTF TGCGCCAGCAGCCCAAACCAGGGACAGGCCTATGGCTACACCTTC
TRBJ2-7 few . TRBV3-2 CASSQPWNVYEQYF TGTGCCAGCAGCCAACCCTGGAACGTCTACGAGCAGTACTTC
TRBJ2-7 many . TRBV9 CASSPATSTYEQYF TGTGCCAGCAGCCCCGCGACTAGTACCTACGAGCAGTACTTC
TRBJ2-5 many TRBD1 TRBV12-3/TRBV12-4 CASSQFSGGETQYF TGTGCCAGCAGTCAGTTCTCAGGGGGAGAGACCCAGTACTTC
TRBJ2-3 . . TRBV7-9 CASSHPLLPDTQYF TGTGCCAGCAGCCATCCCCTTTTGCCTGATACGCAGTATTTT
TRBJ2-7 . TRBD1 TRBV19 CASRIGQGVPYEQYF TGTGCCAGTAGAATTGGGCAGGGGGTCCCCTACGAGCAGTACTTC
TRBJ2-3 few . TRBV6-2/TRBV6-3 CASSSTQSRTDTQYF TGTGCCAGCAGTTCGACTCAGTCCCGCACAGATACGCAGTATTTT
TRBJ2-7 few . TRBV27 CASSFANNQIYEQYF TGTGCCAGCAGTTTTGCGAATAACCAGATCTACGAGCAGTACTTC
TRBJ2-5 . TRBD2 TRBV27 CASSLRLAERKTQYF TGTGCCAGCAGTTTGAGACTAGCGGAGAGGAAGACCCAGTACTTC
TRBJ1-4 many . TRBV12-3/TRBV12-4 CASSQGADEKLFF TGTGCCAGCAGTCAGGGAGCAGATGAAAAACTGTTTTTT
TRBJ1-4 few . TRBV6-5 CASREGKLFF TGTGCCAGCAGGGAGGGAAAACTGTTTTTT
TRBJ2-7 . TRBD1 TRBV9 CASSPGQATRLQYF TGTGCCAGCAGCCCGGGACAGGCGACCCGCTTGCAGTACTTC
TRBJ2-7 . . TRBV3-1 CASSQDFISDQYEQYF TGTGCCAGCAGCCAAGACTTTATCTCCGATCAATACGAGCAGTACTTC
TRBJ1-5 . . TRBV5-8 CASSLLVLGNQPQHF TGTGCCAGCAGCTTGTTGGTGTTGGGCAATCAGCCCCAGCATTTT